This T cell receptor (beta chain) is drawn from a study of cytomegalovirus exposure and HLA in healthy donors. Findings of the study overall: Reports indicated that the classifier achieved high specificity and sensitivity in diagnosing cytomegalovirus status. Cytomegalovirus association was assigned to about 150 TCR beta chains.

On this clone itself: Its antigen is unknown.

The CDR3 is 13 amino acids. The germline V and J ends were trimmed by 5 bases and 4 bases, with 12 bases remaining between them. Germline V CDR1 and CDR2: SNHLY, FYNNEI. TCRdb keeps only in-frame clones here, not all; method: immunoSEQ multiplex PCR. The sample includes about 58,000 clones, more than 75% seen only once; the top ten take approximately 1%. The gene calls are TRBV2 and TRBJ2-7; tentatively, D is TRBD2 (6 bases). The TCR comes from a man between 18 and 35 years old in good health and CMV-seronegative. The sequenced material came from PBMCs. This chain's CDR3 is CASSNRREYEQYF. In DNA, the CDR3 is TGTGCCAGCAGTAACCGACGGGAGTACGAGCAGTACTTC. The full variable domain, its missing parts supplied by reference TRBV2 and TRBJ2-7, is EPEVTQTPSHQVTQMGQEVILRCVPISNHLYFYWYRQILGQKVEFLVSFYNNEISEKSEIFDDQFSVERPDGSNFTLKIRSTKLEDSAMYFCASSNRREYEQYFGPGTRLTVT.